The next 12 T cell receptor beta chains were all read from a single sample in a study of type 1 regulatory T cells. Study-wide points: Compared with non-type 1 regulatory T cells, type 1 regulatory T cells showed a more restricted TCR repertoire.

Each CDR3 protein gets one entry after TCRdb re-called the reads with MiXCR. This repertoire shows tens of thousands of distinct CDR3 sequences, less than 25% found once; its top ten account for 8.3%. What these receptors recognize is not known. The sequencing input was cultured type 1 regulatory T (Tr1) cells, either the whole culture or a sorted fraction (not recorded which). Every receptor here comes from a human donor in good health.

The chain joins TRBV7-2 to TRBJ1-2; D is unresolved. Germline V gene lookup returns CDR1 SGHTA and CDR2 FQGNSA. Between the trimmed V and J ends, which lost 4 bases and 5 bases, there was a span of 17 bases. The CDR3 contains 15 residues. CDR3 protein: CASSSTINFSYGYTF. The CDR3 coding sequence is TGTGCCAGCAGCTCCACCATTAACTTTTCATATGGCTACACCTTC.

This clonotype was detected ten times or more. The V and J genes are TRBV5-1 and TRBJ2-7; D perhaps matches TRBD2 (6 bases). The germline CDR1 and CDR2 sequences are SGHRS and YFSETQ. CDR3 size: 13 residues. The V and J ends lost 3 bases and 0 bases respectively, with 7 bases between them. The CDR3 DNA is TGCGCCAGCAGCTCGGGACTCTCCTACGAGCAGTACTTC. It translates to CASSSGLSYEQYF. Filled out from reference TRBV5-1 and TRBJ2-7, the complete variable domain reads KAGVTQTPRYLIKTRGQQVTLSCSPISGHRSVSWYQQTPGQGLQFLFEYFSETQRNKGNFPGRFSGRQFSNSRSEMNVSTLELGDSALYLCASSSGLSYEQYFGPGTRLTVT.

The V gene is TRBV5-1, the J gene TRBJ2-1; a weak D match, TRBD2 (6 bases). The V gene lost 5 bases and the J gene lost 6 bases, with 18 bases spanning the gap. The CDR3 sequence is 15 residues long. Germline-derived CDR1 and CDR2 are SGHRS and YFSETQ. CDR3: CASRAGTQKFNEQFF. As DNA, the CDR3 is TGCGCCAGCAGGGCCGGGACTCAAAAATTCAATGAGCAGTTCTTC.

The rearrangement uses TRBV9 and TRBJ2-1, with 10 bases lining up with TRBD2. The CDR3 covers 16 residues. With V trimmed by 3 bases and J by 9 bases, 12 bases remained unmatched. In germline, CDR1 is SGDLS, CDR2 YYNGEE. The CDR3 DNA reads as TGTGCCAGCAGCGCAGATGCACTAGCGGGAAGAGGTGAGCAGTTCTTC. Translation gives CASSADALAGRGEQFF.

V and J are TRBV27 and TRBJ1-2; TRBD1 agrees at 8 bases. V lost 5 bases to trimming and J lost 7 bases; unmatched junction nucleotides: 18. Per germline, CDR1 MNHEY and CDR2 SMNVEV (reference sequence). The CDR3 runs to 17 residues. CDR3 in amino acids: CASSILYSDREFSGYTF. The CDR3 bases are TGTGCCAGCAGTATACTCTACTCGGACAGGGAGTTTAGTGGCTACACCTTC.

This clonotype was observed a few times. The rearrangement links TRBV7-2 to TRBJ1-5; no clear D gene. The CDR3 is 13 amino acids. V was trimmed by 1 base and J by 5 bases, leaving 6 bases between them. Germline loops: CDR1 SGHTA, CDR2 FQGNSA. Here the CDR3 DNA reads TGTGCCAGCAGCTTAGGACTGGATCAGCCCCAGCATTTT. This encodes CASSLGLDQPQHF.

This clonotype was picked up many times. The chain is built from TRBV27 and TRBJ2-5; perhaps TRBD1 as D (5 bases). CDR1 is MNHEY, CDR2 SMNVEV, per germline (reference sequence). CDR3 length equals 14 residues. V was shortened by 6 bases and J by 4 bases, with 15 bases between the two germline ends. The CDR3 here is CASRRGGKGETQYF. The DNA of the CDR3 is TGTGCCAGCAGAAGGGGTGGAAAGGGAGAGACCCAGTACTTC.

The sample holds a few counts of this clonotype. The chain recombines TRBV18 with TRBJ1-5; D unresolved. The germline gives CDR1 KGHSH, CDR2 LQKENI. The germline V and J ends were trimmed by 2 bases and 5 bases, with 7 bases remaining between them. CDR3 length equals 13 residues. This chain's CDR3 is CASSPGSDQPQHF. The DNA of the CDR3 is TGTGCCAGCTCACCAGGTTCTGATCAGCCCCAGCATTTT.

The chain carries TRBV4-3 and TRBJ2-1; 11 bases fit TRBD2. The V gene end was trimmed by 4 bases and the J gene end by 10 bases; junction bases not matched to a gene: 9. The CDR3 spans 15 residues. Per the germline V gene, CDR1 is LGHNA and CDR2 is YSLEER. CDR3 in DNA: TGCGCCAGCAGCCTTAGCGGGAGGGCTTCCGGGGAGCAGTTCTTC. Translated, it gives CASSLSGRASGEQFF.

This clonotype has a count of ten or more. V is TRBV20-1 and J is TRBJ2-1; D may be TRBD2 (6 bases). Germline V gives CDR1 DFQATT, CDR2 SNEGSKA (reference sequence). This CDR3 is 13 amino acids long. Deletions cut 6 bases from V and 14 bases from J, with 23 bases between. The CDR3, as DNA: TGCAGTGCACCCAGACTAGTCGAGGGGCAGGAGTTCTTC. Protein sequence: CSAPRLVEGQEFF.

V gene TRBV5-1 combines with J gene TRBJ2-1, with 9 positions matching TRBD2. Trimming at V came to 0 bases and at J to 8 bases, leaving 6 bases not matched to a gene. Per germline, CDR1 SGHRS and CDR2 YFSETQ. The CDR3 runs to 15 residues. The CDR3 reads CASSLVGLALDEQFF. CDR3 in DNA: TGCGCCAGCAGCTTGGTGGGACTAGCTCTCGATGAGCAGTTCTTC.

This clonotype has just a few counts. The V call is TRBV5-1, the J call TRBJ1-1, with a weak D call TRBD1 (5 bases). Per germline, CDR1 SGHRS and CDR2 YFSETQ. CDR3 length equals 14 residues. With 1 base removed from V and 7 bases from J, the gap between germline ends came to 14 bases. The CDR3 sequence is CASSLWDGVYEAFF. CDR3 in DNA: TGCGCCAGCAGCTTGTGGGACGGAGTATATGAAGCTTTCTTT.